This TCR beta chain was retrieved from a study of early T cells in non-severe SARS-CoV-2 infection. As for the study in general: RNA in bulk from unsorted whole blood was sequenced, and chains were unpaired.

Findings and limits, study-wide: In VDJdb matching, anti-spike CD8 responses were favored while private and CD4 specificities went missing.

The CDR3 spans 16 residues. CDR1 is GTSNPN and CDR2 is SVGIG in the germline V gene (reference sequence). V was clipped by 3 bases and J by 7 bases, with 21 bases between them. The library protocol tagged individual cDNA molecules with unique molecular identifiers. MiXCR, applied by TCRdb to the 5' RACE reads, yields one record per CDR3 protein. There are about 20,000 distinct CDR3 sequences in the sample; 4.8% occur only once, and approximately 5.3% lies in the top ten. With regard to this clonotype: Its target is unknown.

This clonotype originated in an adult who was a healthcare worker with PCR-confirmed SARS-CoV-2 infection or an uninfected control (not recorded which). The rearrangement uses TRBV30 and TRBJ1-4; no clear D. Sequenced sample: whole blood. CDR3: CAWSPPGMRLGEKLFF. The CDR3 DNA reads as TGTGCCTGGAGCCCTCCGGGGATGCGACTCGGTGAAAAACTGTTTTTT. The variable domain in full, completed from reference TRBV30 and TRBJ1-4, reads SQTIHQWPATLVQPVGSPLSLECTVEGTSNPNLYWYRQAAGRGLQLLFYSVGIGQISSEVPQNLSASRPQDRQFILSSKKLLLSDSGFYLCAWSPPGMRLGEKLFFGSGTQLSVL.